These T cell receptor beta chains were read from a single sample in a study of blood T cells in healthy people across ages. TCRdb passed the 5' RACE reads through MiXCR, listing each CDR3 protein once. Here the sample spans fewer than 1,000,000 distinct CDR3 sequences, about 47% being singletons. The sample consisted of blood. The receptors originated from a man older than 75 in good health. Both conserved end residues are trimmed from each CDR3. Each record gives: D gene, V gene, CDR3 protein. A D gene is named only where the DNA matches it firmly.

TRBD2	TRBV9	ASSVGARVLASTDTQY
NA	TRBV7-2	ASSLGYMNVLT
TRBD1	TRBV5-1	ASSLGAGTGQTYEQY
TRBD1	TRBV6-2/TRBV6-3	ASSYAGQARTEAF
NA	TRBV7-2	ASSRASDSYEQY
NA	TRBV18	ASSPPQSTGELF
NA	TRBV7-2	ASSQGWARLTYEQY
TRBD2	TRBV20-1	SANGLAGATYEQY
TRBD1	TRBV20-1	SAFDRVGVEQY
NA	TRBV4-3	ASSQDLGQNTGELF
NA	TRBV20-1	SAGTGEGSPLH
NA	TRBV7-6	ASSPPTGVYNEQF
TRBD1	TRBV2	ASSPPGQGIGQPQH
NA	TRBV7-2	ASSLALGPETQY
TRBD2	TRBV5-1	ASSPGTSGSLGTQY
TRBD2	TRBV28	ASGRTSGRVYNEQF
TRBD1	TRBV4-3	ASSQDGTGGFYKQY
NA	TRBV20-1	SARDSEGYSYNEQF
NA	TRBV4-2	ASSQLNRDTGEQY
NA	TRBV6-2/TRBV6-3	ASSYSGYRYT
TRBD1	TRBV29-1	GVRPRQGSSYEQY
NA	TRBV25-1	ASSVRWQGRTQY
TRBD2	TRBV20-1	SARDPLTSGRTDTQY
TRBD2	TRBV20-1	SARDRVLAGGSDTQY
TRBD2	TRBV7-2	ASSPGRGVGFHEQF
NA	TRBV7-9	ASSLEGPVKAAF
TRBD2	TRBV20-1	SAQSSGGGTYEQY
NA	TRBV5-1	ASSLEGLNTGELF
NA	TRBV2	ASSSDGYNQPQH
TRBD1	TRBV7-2	ASSWGQGHEKLF
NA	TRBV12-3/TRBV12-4	ASSLGLGRNSDTQY
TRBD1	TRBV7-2	ASSPQRDRAHEQY
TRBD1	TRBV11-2	ASSPGAGGDYEQY
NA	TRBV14	ASSQGSASAYNEQF
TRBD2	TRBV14	AIAAGGSYNEQF
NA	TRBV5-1	ASSLERGNTDTQY
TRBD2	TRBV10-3	AISDGLAGSYEQY
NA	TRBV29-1	SHRRGSTEAF
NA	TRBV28	ASSLVPYREY